This TCR beta chain was identified in a study of OX40 agonist ivuxolimab in advanced cancers. Across the whole study: Age averaged around 60 years (range about 20 to 80), and 82.7% were male.

Libraries were prepared by immunoSEQ multiplex PCR; TCRdb keeps only in-frame clonotypes and omits some of them. The sample comprises around 90,000 clones, around 87% of which are singletons, and over 0.3% rests with the top ten. This CDR3 contains 14 residues. V gave up 5 bases and J gave up 5 bases; unmatched junction bases: 6. Germline-derived CDR1 and CDR2 are SGHNT and YYREEE (reference sequence). This receptor was obtained from an adult with an advanced solid tumor such as melanoma, head and neck, liver or kidney cancer. This chain uses TRBV5-4 with TRBJ1-2, with 10 bases that match TRBD1. The sample was CD4+ or CD8+ T cells sorted from blood, taken in a trial of the OX40 agonist ivuxolimab. The CDR3 coding sequence is TGTGCCAGCAGTTTCGGACAGGGGGAGTATGGCTACACCTTC. Translation: CASSFGQGEYGYTF.